These 8 T cell receptor beta chains share one sample of origin, sequenced in a study of blood T cell repertoires in COVID-19. Clones were sequenced by immunoSEQ multiplex PCR, and TCRdb holds only the in-frame ones, with some missing. Here the sample spans over 130,000 clones, approximately 85% being singletons. Specimen: PBMCs or T cells enriched from blood (not recorded which). All receptors come from a woman between 45 and 60 years old with acute COVID-19.

The rearrangement joins TRBV7-2 to TRBJ1-1; D gene unclear. The V end lost 4 bases, the J end lost 3 bases, and 9 bases lay between the germline ends. Germline-derived CDR1 and CDR2 are SGHTA and FQGNSA. This CDR3 contains 13 residues. CDR3 region: CASSSRSHTEAFF. The CDR3 nucleotides read TGTGCCAGCAGCTCCAGAAGTCACACTGAAGCTTTCTTT.

The J gene is TRBJ2-6, the V gene TRBV4-2, with TRBD2 identical over 12 bases. The CDR3 covers 22 residues. Germline lookup yields CDR1 LGHNA and CDR2 YNFKEQ. V trimming: 4 bases; J trimming: 1 base; junction bases outside the gene matches: 17. CDR3 nucleotides: TGTGCCAGCAGCCCCTGGCTAGCGGGAGGGTTTATCAGTACTTCTGGGGCCAACGTCCTGACTTTC. This gives the protein CASSPWLAGGFISTSGANVLTF.

The chain combines TRBV13 with TRBJ1-6; no clear D gene. The CDR3 has 13 residues. Germline V gene data show CDR1 as PRHDT and CDR2 as FYEKMQ (reference sequence). V gave up 0 bases and J gave up 10 bases, with 7 bases separating them. DNA of the CDR3: TGTGCCAGCAGCTTAGGGGCTAGGTCACCCCTCCACTTT. Its protein product is CASSLGARSPLHF.

The genes are TRBV6-1 and TRBJ2-5, with D maybe TRBD2 (5 bases). CDR1 MNHNS and CDR2 SASEGT come from the germline V gene. V was trimmed by 2 bases and J by 2 bases, leaving 6 bases between them. This CDR3 has 13 amino acids. The CDR3 region has the DNA TGTGCCAGCAGTGAAAGGACTCAAGAGACCCAGTACTTC. It specifies CASSERTQETQYF.

The sample holds a few counts of this clone. This sequence joins TRBV29-1 and TRBJ1-1; D is perhaps TRBD1 (6 bases). The V end was cut by 4 bases, the J end by 3 bases, with 12 bases between. CDR3 length: 13 amino acids. Germline V gives CDR1 SQVTM, CDR2 ANQGSEA. CDR3 protein: CSVAGGWDTEAFF. The CDR3 region has the DNA TGCAGCGTTGCGGGGGGCTGGGACACTGAAGCTTTCTTT.

This chain uses TRBV5-1 with TRBJ2-3, with D possibly being TRBD2 (5 bases). V was clipped by 6 bases and J by 5 bases, with 16 bases between them. The CDR3 runs 14 residues. From germline, CDR1 is SGHRS and CDR2 YFSETQ. As DNA, the CDR3 is TGCGCCAGCACCCCCGGCTGGGCGGGAGATACGCAGTATTTT. Translated, it gives CASTPGWAGDTQYF.

The V and J genes are TRBV3-1 (or the pseudogene TRBV3-2) and TRBJ1-2; D call uncertain. Germline V gives CDR1 LGHDT, CDR2 YNNKEL (reference sequence). This CDR3 contains 15 residues. Trimming took off 5 bases at V and 0 bases at J, with 13 bases between the two ends. CDR3 bases: TGTGCCAGCAGCAGAGCCGCGGGTGCTAACTATGGCTACACCTTC. Translation: CASSRAAGANYGYTF.

The chain combines TRBV7-9 with TRBJ2-5; the D gene is possibly TRBD2 (6 bases). The germline V gene encodes CDR1 SEHNR and CDR2 FQNEAQ (reference sequence). The CDR3 sequence is 15 residues long. Trimming pared 2 bases from V and 2 bases from J, leaving 12 bases between. Here the CDR3 reads CASSLRVAEQETQYF. CDR3 sequence (DNA): TGTGCCAGCAGCTTAAGGGTAGCGGAGCAAGAGACCCAGTACTTC.